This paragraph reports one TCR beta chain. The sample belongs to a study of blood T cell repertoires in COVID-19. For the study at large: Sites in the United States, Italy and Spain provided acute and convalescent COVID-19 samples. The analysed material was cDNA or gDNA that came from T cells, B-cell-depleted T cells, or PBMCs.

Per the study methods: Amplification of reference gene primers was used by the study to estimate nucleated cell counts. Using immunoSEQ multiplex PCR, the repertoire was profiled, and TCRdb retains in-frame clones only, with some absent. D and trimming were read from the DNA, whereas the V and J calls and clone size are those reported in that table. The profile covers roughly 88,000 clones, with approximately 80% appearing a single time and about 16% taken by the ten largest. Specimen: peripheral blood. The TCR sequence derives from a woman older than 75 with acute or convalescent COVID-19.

The CDR3 reads CASSFTWTSTDTQYF. CDR3 nucleotides: TGCGCCAGCAGCTTCACCTGGACTAGCACAGATACGCAGTATTTT. The chain is built from TRBV5-1 and TRBJ2-3; tentatively, D is TRBD2 (5 bases). The ends were cut back, 2 bases at V and 0 bases at J, with 10 bases in the middle. Germline-derived CDR1 and CDR2 are SGHRS and YFSETQ. This CDR3 has 15 amino acids. Full variable domain (remainder filled in from reference TRBV5-1 and TRBJ2-3): KAGVTQTPRYLIKTRGQQVTLSCSPISGHRSVSWYQQTPGQGLQFLFEYFSETQRNKGNFPGRFSGRQFSNSRSEMNVSTLELGDSALYLCASSFTWTSTDTQYFGPGTRLTVL.